These T cell receptor beta chains were read from a single sample in a study of cytomegalovirus exposure and HLA in healthy donors. Profiling relied on immunoSEQ multiplex PCR, and the TCRdb table lists in-frame clones only, not all of them. Here the sample spans under 110,000 clones, 65% to 80% being singletons. Source material: PBMCs. These receptors all come from a woman in her forties or fifties in good health and CMV-seropositive. Both conserved end residues are part of each CDR3. A D gene is named only where the DNA matches it firmly. Clone size, where shown, is once, few, many, or a class for clones that have expanded.

d_gene: TRBD1; j_gene: TRBJ1-2; v_gene: TRBV30; abundance: -; CDR3nt: TGTGCCTGGAGTTGGGGGACAGGGGGCCAGAACTATGGCTACACCTTC; CDR3aa: CAWSWGTGGQNYGYTF
d_gene: -; j_gene: TRBJ1-2; v_gene: TRBV7-2; abundance: -; CDR3nt: TGTGCCAGCAGCCAAGCAGGCGACGGCAAAACCTATGGCTACACCTTC; CDR3aa: CASSQAGDGKTYGYTF
d_gene: TRBD1; j_gene: TRBJ1-2; v_gene: TRBV2; abundance: once; CDR3nt: TGTGCCAGCAGTCACCAAGGGGGCGATGGCTACACCTTC; CDR3aa: CASSHQGGDGYTF
d_gene: TRBD1; j_gene: TRBJ1-2; v_gene: TRBV27; abundance: -; CDR3nt: TGTGCCAGCAGTTTTCTACAGGGGGATGGCTACACCTTC; CDR3aa: CASSFLQGDGYTF
d_gene: TRBD1; j_gene: TRBJ1-2; v_gene: TRBV14; abundance: once; CDR3nt: TGTGCCAGCAGCCGAGCGGTGGACAGGGGACTTTATGGCTACACCTTC; CDR3aa: CASSRAVDRGLYGYTF
d_gene: -; j_gene: TRBJ2-4; v_gene: TRBV5-1; abundance: -; CDR3nt: TGCGCCAGCAGCCTTGCGGCCAAAAACATCCAGTACTTC; CDR3aa: CASSLAAKNIQYF
d_gene: TRBD1; j_gene: TRBJ2-5; v_gene: TRBV5-1; abundance: -; CDR3nt: TGCGCCAGCGGACTCCGGGACAGTATGGAGACCCAGTACTTC; CDR3aa: CASGLRDSMETQYF
d_gene: TRBD2; j_gene: TRBJ2-1; v_gene: TRBV19; abundance: -; CDR3nt: TGTGCCAGTAGCCAGACTAGCGGGAACTACAATGAGCAGTTCTTC; CDR3aa: CASSQTSGNYNEQFF
d_gene: TRBD1; j_gene: TRBJ2-2; v_gene: TRBV5-1; abundance: -; CDR3nt: TGCGCCAGCGGCGGACAGGGGATTGATCCCGGGGAGCTGTTTTTT; CDR3aa: CASGGQGIDPGELFF
d_gene: -; j_gene: TRBJ1-3; v_gene: TRBV7-8; abundance: -; CDR3nt: TGTGCCAGCAGCTTAAGCCACGGTGGAAACACCATATATTTT; CDR3aa: CASSLSHGGNTIYF
d_gene: TRBD1; j_gene: TRBJ1-6; v_gene: TRBV15; abundance: -; CDR3nt: TGTGCCACCAGCAGAGAGGCGACAGGGGGCGGATCACCCCTCCACTTT; CDR3aa: CATSREATGGGSPLHF
d_gene: -; j_gene: TRBJ1-2; v_gene: TRBV6-1; abundance: -; CDR3nt: TGTGCCAGCAGCTTGACAGTCGACAACTATGGCTACACCTTC; CDR3aa: CASSLTVDNYGYTF
d_gene: TRBD1; j_gene: TRBJ2-1; v_gene: TRBV19; abundance: -; CDR3nt: TGTGCCAGTAGTAGGGACAGGGGAGGAGATGAGCAGTTCTTC; CDR3aa: CASSRDRGGDEQFF
d_gene: TRBD1; j_gene: TRBJ1-1; v_gene: TRBV6-5; abundance: -; CDR3nt: TGTGCCAGCAGTTCTGGACAGGGGATCTTCGCTGAAGCTTTCTTT; CDR3aa: CASSSGQGIFAEAFF
d_gene: -; j_gene: TRBJ1-3; v_gene: TRBV6-1; abundance: few; CDR3nt: TGTGCCAGCAGGCTTCAGGTTGGAAACACCATATATTTT; CDR3aa: CASRLQVGNTIYF
d_gene: -; j_gene: TRBJ2-3; v_gene: TRBV5-4; abundance: -; CDR3nt: TGTGCCAGCAGCTTCGGCCCAAAGCCCGGGGGAGATACGCAGTATTTT; CDR3aa: CASSFGPKPGGDTQYF
d_gene: -; j_gene: TRBJ1-1; v_gene: TRBV19; abundance: -; CDR3nt: TGTGCCAGTAGTCCCCGCGGGGGTGAGGCTTTCTTT; CDR3aa: CASSPRGGEAFF
d_gene: TRBD2; j_gene: TRBJ2-5; v_gene: TRBV7-2; abundance: -; CDR3nt: TGTGCCAGCAGCTTGCAGCGGGGGGGCAGGTTCGGAGAGACCCAGTACTTC; CDR3aa: CASSLQRGGRFGETQYF
d_gene: -; j_gene: TRBJ1-2; v_gene: TRBV4-1; abundance: -; CDR3nt: TGCGCCAGCAGCCAAGTGAAACTGCAGGGTTTGCGTAACTATGGCTACACCTTC; CDR3aa: CASSQVKLQGLRNYGYTF
d_gene: -; j_gene: TRBJ2-7; v_gene: TRBV11-3; abundance: -; CDR3nt: TGTGCCAGCGGCTCCGGACGCGGGAACTACGAGCAGTACTTC; CDR3aa: CASGSGRGNYEQYF
d_gene: -; j_gene: TRBJ1-1; v_gene: TRBV5-5; abundance: few; CDR3nt: TGTGCCACGAGACAGATCAACACTGAAGCTTTCTTT; CDR3aa: CATRQINTEAFF
d_gene: -; j_gene: TRBJ2-5; v_gene: TRBV7-2; abundance: -; CDR3nt: TGTGCCAGCAGCTTAGCCGGAGGGGCCCCGGAACAGTACTTC; CDR3aa: CASSLAGGAPEQYF
d_gene: -; j_gene: TRBJ1-4; v_gene: TRBV19; abundance: many; CDR3nt: TGTGCCAGTAGTACCAGCCGGGATGAAAAACTGTTTTTT; CDR3aa: CASSTSRDEKLFF
d_gene: -; j_gene: TRBJ1-6; v_gene: TRBV7-8; abundance: -; CDR3nt: TGTGCCAGCAGCTTACCAACAGGGAATTCACCCCTCCACTTT; CDR3aa: CASSLPTGNSPLHF
d_gene: -; j_gene: TRBJ1-5; v_gene: TRBV15; abundance: -; CDR3nt: TGTGCCACCAGCAGAGATGACAGAGAGAATCAGCCCCAGCATTTT; CDR3aa: CATSRDDRENQPQHF
d_gene: -; j_gene: TRBJ2-7; v_gene: TRBV19; abundance: -; CDR3nt: TGTGCCAGTAGTGGGGGGGCCGGCGAGCAGTACTTC; CDR3aa: CASSGGAGEQYF
d_gene: TRBD1; j_gene: TRBJ2-5; v_gene: TRBV7-6; abundance: -; CDR3nt: TGTGCCAGCAGCCTCGGACCGGGACAGGGAGGGGAGACCCAGTACTTC; CDR3aa: CASSLGPGQGGETQYF
d_gene: -; j_gene: TRBJ2-7; v_gene: TRBV6-6; abundance: few; CDR3nt: TGTGCCAGCAGCACTTCGACTAGGTCCTACGAGCAGTACTTC; CDR3aa: CASSTSTRSYEQYF
d_gene: -; j_gene: TRBJ1-2; v_gene: TRBV4-3; abundance: -; CDR3nt: TGCGCCAGCAGCCAAGATACAGAAATCGGCCCCTATGGCTACACCTTC; CDR3aa: CASSQDTEIGPYGYTF
d_gene: -; j_gene: TRBJ1-2; v_gene: TRBV6-6; abundance: -; CDR3nt: TGTGCCAGCAGTTACTCCCACTCTGGTGAAGGCTACACCTTC; CDR3aa: CASSYSHSGEGYTF
d_gene: -; j_gene: TRBJ1-5; v_gene: TRBV6-5; abundance: -; CDR3nt: TGTGCCAGCCGGTATTCCGGGGATAGCAATCAGCCCCAGCATTTT; CDR3aa: CASRYSGDSNQPQHF
d_gene: -; j_gene: TRBJ1-1; v_gene: TRBV5-1; abundance: -; CDR3nt: TGCGCCAGCAGCTTGGATTCTCCGAACACTGAAGCTTTCTTT; CDR3aa: CASSLDSPNTEAFF
d_gene: TRBD1; j_gene: TRBJ1-4; v_gene: TRBV6-6; abundance: -; CDR3nt: TGTGCCAGCAGTTACCGGACAGGGGTCAATGAAAAACTGTTTTTT; CDR3aa: CASSYRTGVNEKLFF
d_gene: TRBD2; j_gene: TRBJ2-3; v_gene: TRBV5-1; abundance: -; CDR3nt: TGCGCCGGCAGACTCGGGGGGGCGGGCACAGATACGCAGTATTTT; CDR3aa: CAGRLGGAGTDTQYF
d_gene: TRBD1; j_gene: TRBJ1-2; v_gene: TRBV2; abundance: -; CDR3nt: TGTGCACAGCCACGAGGGACAGGGGGCATGCAGGGTGGCTACACCTTC; CDR3aa: CAQPRGTGGMQGGYTF
d_gene: -; j_gene: TRBJ1-3; v_gene: TRBV28; abundance: -; CDR3nt: TGTGCCAGCAGAAACCCTACAGGGCTGGTTGGAAACACCATATATTTT; CDR3aa: CASRNPTGLVGNTIYF
d_gene: TRBD2; j_gene: TRBJ2-1; v_gene: TRBV6-5; abundance: -; CDR3nt: TGTGCCAGCAGGTTAGAGCGGGGCTACAATGAGCAGTTCTTC; CDR3aa: CASRLERGYNEQFF
d_gene: TRBD1; j_gene: TRBJ1-5; v_gene: TRBV4-2; abundance: -; CDR3nt: TGTGCCAGCAGCCCCGACCCGGGACAGAGTAATCAGCCCCAGCATTTT; CDR3aa: CASSPDPGQSNQPQHF
d_gene: -; j_gene: TRBJ1-1; v_gene: TRBV30; abundance: -; CDR3nt: TGTGCCTGGCAGATAAGAGGCACTGAAGCTTTCTTT; CDR3aa: CAWQIRGTEAFF
d_gene: -; j_gene: TRBJ1-1; v_gene: TRBV7-9; abundance: -; CDR3nt: TGTGCCAGCAGCTTAGCGGTCGGAGGGAGAGCTTTCTTT; CDR3aa: CASSLAVGGRAFF
d_gene: -; j_gene: TRBJ1-1; v_gene: TRBV19; abundance: -; CDR3nt: TGTGCCAGTAGTACCCCAAGGGTCCCCTCTCTCGGGATGAACACTGAAGCTTTCTTT; CDR3aa: CASSTPRVPSLGMNTEAFF
d_gene: -; j_gene: TRBJ2-3; v_gene: TRBV5-1; abundance: -; CDR3nt: TGCGCCAGCAGCTTGGTCGGGGCAGATACGCAGTATTTT; CDR3aa: CASSLVGADTQYF
d_gene: -; j_gene: TRBJ2-6; v_gene: TRBV28; abundance: once; CDR3nt: TGTGCCAGCAGTCCCCGAAGGGGGACCGCCTCTGGGGCCAACGTCCTGACTTTC; CDR3aa: CASSPRRGTASGANVLTF
d_gene: TRBD1; j_gene: TRBJ1-5; v_gene: TRBV7-2; abundance: few; CDR3nt: TGTGCCAGCAGCTTAGGGACAGGGGGCAATCAGCCCCAGCATTTT; CDR3aa: CASSLGTGGNQPQHF
d_gene: TRBD1; j_gene: TRBJ1-1; v_gene: TRBV18; abundance: -; CDR3nt: TGTGCCAGCTCACGCGACAGGGGGCGCGGCACTGAAGCTTTCTTT; CDR3aa: CASSRDRGRGTEAFF